A selection of T cell receptor beta chains follows, all from one sample in a study of cytomegalovirus exposure and HLA in healthy donors. Repertoires were generated with immunoSEQ multiplex PCR, while TCRdb's copy carries only in-frame clones and drops some. The sample lists over 50,000 clones, about 89% occurring once. The sequenced sample consisted of PBMCs. These receptors all come from a man aged 25-45 years in good health and CMV-seropositive. Both conserved end residues are part of each CDR3. The order of the fields is CDR3 DNA, CDR3 protein, D gene, clone size, V gene, J gene, CDR3 length. The D gene is left open where the match is weak. The size of a clone is reported for some rows only, either as once, few or many, or as a class for expanded clones.

cdr3_nt: TGTGCCAGCAGTACTAGCGGGAGTGCAGATACGCAGTATTTT
cdr3_aa: CASSTSGSADTQYF
d_call: TRBD2
clone_size: .
v_call: TRBV6-4
j_call: TRBJ2-3
cdr3_length: 14

cdr3_nt: TGTGCCAGCAGCCCCCGCGAGAGTCCTAGCACAGATACGCAGTATTTT
cdr3_aa: CASSPRESPSTDTQYF
d_call: .
clone_size: once
v_call: TRBV11-2
j_call: TRBJ2-3
cdr3_length: 16

cdr3_nt: TGTGCCAGCAGCCCGGGACTAGACACAGATACGCAGTATTTT
cdr3_aa: CASSPGLDTDTQYF
d_call: TRBD2
clone_size: .
v_call: TRBV7-2
j_call: TRBJ2-3
cdr3_length: 14

cdr3_nt: TGTGCCAGCAGTGGCGGAGGCCAAGGCAATCAGCCCCAGCATTTT
cdr3_aa: CASSGGGQGNQPQHF
d_call: .
clone_size: .
v_call: TRBV27
j_call: TRBJ1-5
cdr3_length: 15

cdr3_nt: TGTGCCAGCAGCCAGTTATATGAGCAGTTCTTC
cdr3_aa: CASSQLYEQFF
d_call: .
clone_size: .
v_call: TRBV7-6
j_call: TRBJ2-1
cdr3_length: 11

cdr3_nt: TGTGCCAGTAGTAAGACAGGGAGCTCCTACAATGAGCAGTTCTTC
cdr3_aa: CASSKTGSSYNEQFF
d_call: TRBD1
clone_size: once
v_call: TRBV19
j_call: TRBJ2-1
cdr3_length: 15

cdr3_nt: TGTGCCACCCGGGAGGGGTATAAGGCTTTCTTT
cdr3_aa: CATREGYKAFF
d_call: .
clone_size: .
v_call: TRBV19
j_call: TRBJ1-1
cdr3_length: 11

cdr3_nt: TGTGCCAGCAGTTATAATGCGGGCGTCGAGCAGTACTTC
cdr3_aa: CASSYNAGVEQYF
d_call: .
clone_size: once
v_call: TRBV6-6
j_call: TRBJ2-7
cdr3_length: 13

cdr3_nt: TGTGCCAGCAGGGGCGGGAACTCCTACAATGAGCAGTTCTTC
cdr3_aa: CASRGGNSYNEQFF
d_call: .
clone_size: .
v_call: TRBV11-2
j_call: TRBJ2-1
cdr3_length: 14

cdr3_nt: TGCGCCAGCAGCTTCACTAGAGAAGGTGAGCAGTTCTTC
cdr3_aa: CASSFTREGEQFF
d_call: .
clone_size: .
v_call: TRBV5-1
j_call: TRBJ2-1
cdr3_length: 13

cdr3_nt: TGTGCCAGCAGCTTACGGGGACAGCTCCTTAACTATGGCTACACCTTC
cdr3_aa: CASSLRGQLLNYGYTF
d_call: TRBD1
clone_size: .
v_call: TRBV7-8
j_call: TRBJ1-2
cdr3_length: 16

cdr3_nt: TGTGCCTGGAACAACAGGGGGGAAACTGAAGCTTTCTTT
cdr3_aa: CAWNNRGETEAFF
d_call: TRBD1
clone_size: .
v_call: TRBV30
j_call: TRBJ1-1
cdr3_length: 13

cdr3_nt: TGCAGCGTTGGAATCCCCCCGGGGAACTATGGCTACACCTTC
cdr3_aa: CSVGIPPGNYGYTF
d_call: .
clone_size: few
v_call: TRBV29-1
j_call: TRBJ1-2
cdr3_length: 14

cdr3_nt: TGTGCCAGCAGTTACTCGTCAGGGGGCCCGACTGAAGCTTTCTTT
cdr3_aa: CASSYSSGGPTEAFF
d_call: TRBD1
clone_size: .
v_call: TRBV6-5
j_call: TRBJ1-1
cdr3_length: 15

cdr3_nt: TGTGCCAGCAGCGAGGGGACAGGGGATGGCTACACCTTC
cdr3_aa: CASSEGTGDGYTF
d_call: TRBD1
clone_size: .
v_call: TRBV9
j_call: TRBJ1-2
cdr3_length: 13

cdr3_nt: TGTGCCAGCAGCGCCGGGACAGTAGAGACTGAAGCTTTCTTT
cdr3_aa: CASSAGTVETEAFF
d_call: TRBD1
clone_size: once
v_call: TRBV9
j_call: TRBJ1-1
cdr3_length: 14

cdr3_nt: TGTGCCAGTAGTATAGAAGGGAGGGGCGAGACCCAGTACTTC
cdr3_aa: CASSIEGRGETQYF
d_call: TRBD2
clone_size: .
v_call: TRBV19
j_call: TRBJ2-5
cdr3_length: 14

cdr3_nt: TGTGCCATCAGGGACAGGGAAGGTGGAGAGACCCAGTACTTC
cdr3_aa: CAIRDREGGETQYF
d_call: TRBD1
clone_size: .
v_call: TRBV10-3
j_call: TRBJ2-5
cdr3_length: 14

cdr3_nt: TGTGCCAGCTCACAAGGACAGAAAGAGACCCAGTACTTC
cdr3_aa: CASSQGQKETQYF
d_call: .
clone_size: .
v_call: TRBV18
j_call: TRBJ2-5
cdr3_length: 13

cdr3_nt: TGTGCCAGCAGCATCTCCCAGGGTTTACGGACTGAAGCTTTCTTT
cdr3_aa: CASSISQGLRTEAFF
d_call: .
clone_size: .
v_call: TRBV6-5
j_call: TRBJ1-1
cdr3_length: 15

cdr3_nt: TGCGCCAGCAGCGGTCGTACTAGCGGTTTCTACGAGCAGTACTTC
cdr3_aa: CASSGRTSGFYEQYF
d_call: TRBD2
clone_size: .
v_call: TRBV5-1
j_call: TRBJ2-7
cdr3_length: 15

cdr3_nt: TGCGCCAGTCTCCCCACTAGCGGGAGTAGTGATGAGCAGTTCTTC
cdr3_aa: CASLPTSGSSDEQFF
d_call: TRBD2
clone_size: .
v_call: TRBV5-1
j_call: TRBJ2-1
cdr3_length: 15

cdr3_nt: TGTGCCAGCTCCAAGAGGGGACTAGCGGGTGGGGATGAGCAGTTCTTC
cdr3_aa: CASSKRGLAGGDEQFF
d_call: TRBD2
clone_size: .
v_call: TRBV18
j_call: TRBJ2-1
cdr3_length: 16

cdr3_nt: TGTGCCGGGGGCCGGGGGCGGGGGTCGCAGTATTTT
cdr3_aa: CAGGRGRGSQYF
d_call: .
clone_size: once
v_call: TRBV30
j_call: TRBJ2-3
cdr3_length: 12

cdr3_nt: TGTGCCAGCAGTTTTACTAGCCTAGCGGGAGGGCCGAAGTCGACGACAGATACGCAGTATTTT
cdr3_aa: CASSFTSLAGGPKSTTDTQYF
d_call: TRBD2
clone_size: .
v_call: TRBV27
j_call: TRBJ2-3
cdr3_length: 21

cdr3_nt: TGTGCCAGCAGTTTACCACTTTTCGACAGAGCGAACACCGGGGAGCTGTTTTTT
cdr3_aa: CASSLPLFDRANTGELFF
d_call: .
clone_size: .
v_call: TRBV28
j_call: TRBJ2-2
cdr3_length: 18

cdr3_nt: TGTGCCACCAGCCGTGGGAGAGGAGCAGATACGCAGTATTTT
cdr3_aa: CATSRGRGADTQYF
d_call: .
clone_size: .
v_call: TRBV15
j_call: TRBJ2-3
cdr3_length: 14

cdr3_nt: TGCGCCAGCAGCGGGGGACTGATGAACTACGAGCAGTACTTC
cdr3_aa: CASSGGLMNYEQYF
d_call: .
clone_size: few
v_call: TRBV5-1
j_call: TRBJ2-7
cdr3_length: 14

cdr3_nt: TGTGCCAGTAGTGTCTCTAGGGGTCCCCAAGAGACCCAGTACTTC
cdr3_aa: CASSVSRGPQETQYF
d_call: .
clone_size: .
v_call: TRBV19
j_call: TRBJ2-5
cdr3_length: 15

cdr3_nt: TGTGCCAGCAGCAAAGGGACAGGGGGAAACACTGAAGCTTTCTTT
cdr3_aa: CASSKGTGGNTEAFF
d_call: TRBD1
clone_size: .
v_call: TRBV6-6
j_call: TRBJ1-1
cdr3_length: 15

cdr3_nt: TGTGCCAGTAGGGCTAGCGGGGCCTCCACAGATACGCAGTATTTT
cdr3_aa: CASRASGASTDTQYF
d_call: TRBD2
clone_size: .
v_call: TRBV28
j_call: TRBJ2-3
cdr3_length: 15

cdr3_nt: TGTGCCTGGAGCGGGGGGAGCGGGAGATCCTACAATGAGCAGTTCTTC
cdr3_aa: CAWSGGSGRSYNEQFF
d_call: TRBD2
clone_size: .
v_call: TRBV30
j_call: TRBJ2-1
cdr3_length: 16

cdr3_nt: TGTGCCAGCAGCTTAACGTCAGGGGAAGAGACCCAGTACTTC
cdr3_aa: CASSLTSGEETQYF
d_call: .
clone_size: .
v_call: TRBV7-3
j_call: TRBJ2-5
cdr3_length: 14

cdr3_nt: TGTGCCAGCAGCCCCCGGACTAGCGGGGCCTTGGAGCAGTACTTC
cdr3_aa: CASSPRTSGALEQYF
d_call: TRBD2
clone_size: .
v_call: TRBV5-4
j_call: TRBJ2-7
cdr3_length: 15

cdr3_nt: TGTGCCATCAGATCTTATTCCGACAATGGCTACACCTTC
cdr3_aa: CAIRSYSDNGYTF
d_call: .
clone_size: .
v_call: TRBV10-3
j_call: TRBJ1-2
cdr3_length: 13

cdr3_nt: TGTGCCAGCAGTCCCTGGACAGGGCACCTGAACACTGAAGCTTTCTTT
cdr3_aa: CASSPWTGHLNTEAFF
d_call: TRBD1
clone_size: .
v_call: TRBV28
j_call: TRBJ1-1
cdr3_length: 16

cdr3_nt: TGCAGCGTTGAAGGACAGGGCTACGAGCAGTACTTC
cdr3_aa: CSVEGQGYEQYF
d_call: TRBD1
clone_size: .
v_call: TRBV29-1
j_call: TRBJ2-7
cdr3_length: 12

cdr3_nt: TGTGCCAGCAGCTCCGGGACACTTGAAGCTTTCTTT
cdr3_aa: CASSSGTLEAFF
d_call: .
clone_size: .
v_call: TRBV7-9
j_call: TRBJ1-1
cdr3_length: 12

cdr3_nt: TGTGCCAGCAGCCAGCCGGGAGAGGAAGATACGCAGTATTTT
cdr3_aa: CASSQPGEEDTQYF
d_call: .
clone_size: .
v_call: TRBV7-3
j_call: TRBJ2-3
cdr3_length: 14

cdr3_nt: TGTGCCAGCAGCCGGGGGTACGAGCAGTACTTC
cdr3_aa: CASSRGYEQYF
d_call: .
clone_size: .
v_call: TRBV11-2
j_call: TRBJ2-7
cdr3_length: 11

cdr3_nt: TGTGCCAGCAGTTACACCAGCTCCTACAATGAGCAGTTCTTC
cdr3_aa: CASSYTSSYNEQFF
d_call: .
clone_size: .
v_call: TRBV6-6
j_call: TRBJ2-1
cdr3_length: 14

cdr3_nt: TGCAGCGTTCTCAGGGAAGGCACAGATACGCAGTATTTT
cdr3_aa: CSVLREGTDTQYF
d_call: .
clone_size: .
v_call: TRBV29-1
j_call: TRBJ2-3
cdr3_length: 13

cdr3_nt: TGTGCCAGCAGTCCGACAGCTAAGAACACTGAAGCTTTCTTT
cdr3_aa: CASSPTAKNTEAFF
d_call: .
clone_size: once
v_call: TRBV6-5
j_call: TRBJ1-1
cdr3_length: 14

cdr3_nt: TGTGCCAGTAAAAATTGGCGGGAGTTCCCAATCGGGGAGCTGTTTTTT
cdr3_aa: CASKNWREFPIGELFF
d_call: TRBD2
clone_size: .
v_call: TRBV19
j_call: TRBJ2-2
cdr3_length: 16

cdr3_nt: TGTGCCAGTAGTCTCCGTCGGGGTGGGAACTATGGCTACACCTTC
cdr3_aa: CASSLRRGGNYGYTF
d_call: .
clone_size: .
v_call: TRBV19
j_call: TRBJ1-2
cdr3_length: 15

cdr3_nt: TGTGCCAGCAGCTCCCTCGGGGAGAGTAATGAAAAACTGTTTTTT
cdr3_aa: CASSSLGESNEKLFF
d_call: .
clone_size: .
v_call: TRBV5-8
j_call: TRBJ1-4
cdr3_length: 15

cdr3_nt: TGCGCCAGCAGCTCCCTGACAGGCCTCAACACTGAAGCTTTCTTT
cdr3_aa: CASSSLTGLNTEAFF
d_call: .
clone_size: .
v_call: TRBV5-1
j_call: TRBJ1-1
cdr3_length: 15

cdr3_nt: TGCGCCAGCAGCCAAGCCCAGGGAGGGACCGGGGAGCTGTTTTTT
cdr3_aa: CASSQAQGGTGELFF
d_call: TRBD2
clone_size: .
v_call: TRBV4-1
j_call: TRBJ2-2
cdr3_length: 15

cdr3_nt: TGTGCCAGCAGAGCTGCGGGAAGGGGCTACGAGCAGTACTTC
cdr3_aa: CASRAAGRGYEQYF
d_call: .
clone_size: .
v_call: TRBV28
j_call: TRBJ2-7
cdr3_length: 14

cdr3_nt: TGTGCCAGCGGGAGACTAGCGGTTAGCACAGATACGCAGTATTTT
cdr3_aa: CASGRLAVSTDTQYF
d_call: TRBD2
clone_size: once
v_call: TRBV11-2
j_call: TRBJ2-3
cdr3_length: 15

cdr3_nt: TGTGCCAGCAGCTCGCAGCTCTTGACAGGGGGAAACACCATATATTTT
cdr3_aa: CASSSQLLTGGNTIYF
d_call: TRBD1
clone_size: once
v_call: TRBV7-8
j_call: TRBJ1-3
cdr3_length: 16

cdr3_nt: TGTGCCAGTAGTATAGGGGCAGGGCGAGAGCAGTACTTC
cdr3_aa: CASSIGAGREQYF
d_call: .
clone_size: .
v_call: TRBV19
j_call: TRBJ2-7
cdr3_length: 13

cdr3_nt: TGTGCCAGCTCACCACCATCGAGCAATCAGCCCCAGCATTTT
cdr3_aa: CASSPPSSNQPQHF
d_call: .
clone_size: .
v_call: TRBV18
j_call: TRBJ1-5
cdr3_length: 14

cdr3_nt: TGTGCCAGCCGGACAGGACGCACTGAAGCTTTCTTT
cdr3_aa: CASRTGRTEAFF
d_call: TRBD1
clone_size: .
v_call: TRBV27
j_call: TRBJ1-1
cdr3_length: 12

cdr3_nt: TGTGCCAGCAGCTTAACACGCCCGCGACAAGGCATTCAGTACTTC
cdr3_aa: CASSLTRPRQGIQYF
d_call: .
clone_size: .
v_call: TRBV7-2
j_call: TRBJ2-4
cdr3_length: 15

cdr3_nt: TGTGCCAGCACTATGGCGGGGAATCAGCCCCAGCATTTT
cdr3_aa: CASTMAGNQPQHF
d_call: .
clone_size: .
v_call: TRBV6-6
j_call: TRBJ1-5
cdr3_length: 13

cdr3_nt: TGTGCCAGCAGCCGCACCGGGGAGCTGTTTTTT
cdr3_aa: CASSRTGELFF
d_call: .
clone_size: .
v_call: TRBV6-1
j_call: TRBJ2-2
cdr3_length: 11

cdr3_nt: TGTGCCAGCAGCTCTCCACTAGCGGGGCCCCTGACGCAGTATTTT
cdr3_aa: CASSSPLAGPLTQYF
d_call: TRBD2
clone_size: .
v_call: TRBV7-9
j_call: TRBJ2-3
cdr3_length: 15

cdr3_nt: TGCGCCAGCAGCCGTGCTAGCGGGGGTTCTAGCACAGATACGCAGTATTTT
cdr3_aa: CASSRASGGSSTDTQYF
d_call: TRBD2
clone_size: .
v_call: TRBV4-3
j_call: TRBJ2-3
cdr3_length: 17